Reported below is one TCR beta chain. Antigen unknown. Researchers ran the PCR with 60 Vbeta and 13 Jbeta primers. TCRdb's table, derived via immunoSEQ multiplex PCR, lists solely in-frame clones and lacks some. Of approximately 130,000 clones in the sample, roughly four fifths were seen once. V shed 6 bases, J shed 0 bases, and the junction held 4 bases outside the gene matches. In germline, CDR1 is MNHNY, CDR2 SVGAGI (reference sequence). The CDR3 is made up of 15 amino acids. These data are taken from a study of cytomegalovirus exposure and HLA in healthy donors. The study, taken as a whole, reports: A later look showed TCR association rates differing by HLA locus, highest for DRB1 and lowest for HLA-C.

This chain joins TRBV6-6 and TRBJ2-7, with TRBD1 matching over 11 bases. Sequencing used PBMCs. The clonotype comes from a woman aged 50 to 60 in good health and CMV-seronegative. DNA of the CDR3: TGTGCCAGCAGACTCGGACAGGGGGCCTCCTACGAGCAGTACGTC. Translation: CASRLGQGASYEQYV.